This passage covers 30 T cell receptor beta chains from one sample sequenced in a study of blood T cell repertoires in COVID-19. Produced via immunoSEQ multiplex PCR; TCRdb's table is partial and in-frame only. Here the sample spans some 150,000 clones, approximately 84% being singletons. The sequenced sample consisted of peripheral blood. These TCRs come from a human donor in a cohort sampled during active COVID-19.

V is TRBV9 and J is TRBJ2-5; a weak D match, TRBD2 (7 bases). Germline CDR1 and CDR2: SGDLS and YYNGEE. Deletions cut 3 bases from V and 0 bases from J, with 15 bases between. The CDR3 contains 16 residues. The CDR3 coding sequence is TGTGCCAGCAGCGAGGGGGGACTACTGTACCAAGAGACCCAGTACTTC. It translates to CASSEGGLLYQETQYF.

The rearrangement joins TRBV7-9 to TRBJ2-5; 7 nucleotides match TRBD1. After removal of 5 bases from V and 2 bases from J, the junction contained 8 bases not matched to a gene. The CDR3 runs to 15 residues. Germline V lookup: CDR1 SEHNR, CDR2 FQNEAQ (reference sequence). CDR3 coding DNA: TGTGCCAGCAGCGCATGGGGGACAGATCAAGAGACCCAGTACTTC. Its translation: CASSAWGTDQETQYF.

V is TRBV5-1 and J is TRBJ2-3; 7 nucleotides line up with TRBD1. Germline CDR1 is SGHRS and CDR2 is YFSETQ. The CDR3 runs to 15 residues. V lost 4 bases to trimming and J lost 4 bases; unmatched junction nucleotides: 9. The CDR3 sequence is CASSPRQGTADTQYF. The CDR3 nucleotides read TGCGCCAGCAGCCCCAGACAGGGTACGGCAGATACGCAGTATTTT.

The rearrangement uses TRBV6-5 and TRBJ1-6, with TRBD1 identical over 10 bases. In germline, CDR1 is MNHEY, CDR2 SVGAGI. V gave up 2 bases and J gave up 6 bases; unmatched junction bases: 4. The CDR3 consists of 16 residues. CDR3 protein: CASSYRDRGRNSPLHF. The CDR3 DNA reads TGTGCCAGCAGTTACAGAGACAGGGGGCGTAATTCACCCCTCCACTTT.

The V and J genes are TRBV3-1 (or the pseudogene TRBV3-2) and TRBJ2-3; maybe TRBD1 (6 bases). There are 15 residues in the CDR3. Germline loops: CDR1 LGHDT, CDR2 YNNKEL (reference sequence). V lost 3 bases and J 1 base, leaving 11 bases between the germline ends. The DNA for the CDR3 is TGTGCCAGCAGCCAGAGTAACAGGGGCACAGATACGCAGTATTTT. Translating gives CASSQSNRGTDTQYF.

V is TRBV5-1 and J is TRBJ2-2; TRBD1 agrees at 12 bases. The ends lost 0 bases at V and 3 bases at J; junction bases unmatched: 3. CDR1 SGHRS and CDR2 YFSETQ come from the germline V gene. This CDR3 comprises 17 residues. The CDR3 protein is CASSLEGTGGHTGELFF. In DNA, the CDR3 is TGCGCCAGCAGCTTGGAGGGGACAGGGGGCCACACCGGGGAGCTGTTTTTT.

The J gene is TRBJ2-7, the V gene TRBV21-1; the table's TRBD2 call for D was not verified on the DNA. TRBV21-1 has pseudogene status. The CDR3 has 17 amino acids. The CDR3 sequence is CASSKGPRVRVPYEQYF. The CDR3 DNA reads as TGTGCCAGCAGCAAAGGACCGAGGGTCCGGGTTCCCTACGAGCAGTACTTC.

The chain has TRBV6-5 and TRBJ2-1, with TRBD2 matching 11 bases. With 7 bases clipped from V and 9 bases from J, the junction kept 11 bases outside the gene matches. Germline values: CDR1 MNHEY, CDR2 SVGAGI. The CDR3 spans 15 residues. The CDR3 region has the DNA TGTGCCAGCATTCACAGGGGGACTAGCGGAGGTGAGCAGTTCTTC. Its translation is CASIHRGTSGGEQFF.

The J gene is TRBJ2-5, the V gene TRBV23-1; tentative D call: TRBD2 (5 bases). TRBV23-1 falls under the ORF class, with uncertain function. This CDR3 contains 20 residues. The germline V and J ends were trimmed by 8 bases and 3 bases, with 34 bases remaining between them. The CDR3 nucleotides read TGCGCCAGCGTCTTAGCGCCGCATCAATTTAAACCGACTAAAAAAGAGACCCAGTACTTC. Residues: CASVLAPHQFKPTKKETQYF.

This chain uses TRBV7-3 with TRBJ2-3; 11 bases are shared with TRBD2. The CDR3 has 15 residues. With V trimmed by 1 base and J by 4 bases, 1 base remained unmatched. CDR1 and CDR2 from the germline V gene are SGHTA and FQGTGA. The CDR3 sequence is CASSLISGGADTQYF. The CDR3 nucleotides are TGTGCCAGCAGCTTAATTAGCGGGGGGGCAGATACGCAGTATTTT.

This chain uses TRBV7-3 with TRBJ2-3, with D perhaps TRBD2 (5 bases). There are 14 residues in the CDR3. The germline V and J ends were trimmed by 2 bases and 0 bases, with 6 bases remaining between them. The germline V gene has CDR1 SGHTA and CDR2 FQGTGA. The CDR3 region is CASSLGLSTDTQYF. CDR3 DNA: TGTGCCAGCAGCTTAGGACTGAGCACAGATACGCAGTATTTT.

This chain uses TRBV5-5 with TRBJ2-1; 14 nucleotides align to TRBD2. CDR3 length: 17 residues. Unmatched junction bases numbered 10, after V lost 4 bases and J lost 7 bases. The germline V gene has CDR1 SGHKS and CDR2 YYEKEE (reference sequence). The CDR3 DNA is TGTGCCAGCAGCCCGCCGCCCGGGACTAGCGGGGGAAATGAGCAGTTCTTC. The encoded protein is CASSPPPGTSGGNEQFF.

This clone was seen just once. This chain uses TRBV28 with TRBJ1-4; 9 positions match TRBD1. After removal of 2 bases from V and 8 bases from J, the junction contained 12 bases not matched to a gene. Germline CDR1 is MDHEN and CDR2 is SYDVKM. This CDR3 region has 17 residues. CDR3: CASSLRGQGSFGEKLFF. The CDR3 DNA is TGTGCCAGCAGTTTAAGGGGACAGGGCTCTTTTGGAGAAAAACTGTTTTTT.

This rearrangement joins TRBV11-3 to TRBJ2-1; D possibly corresponds to TRBD1 (5 bases). Trimming took off 4 bases at V and 8 bases at J, with 15 bases between the two ends. CDR1 and CDR2 from the germline V gene are SGHNT and YENEEA. CDR3 length: 14 residues. DNA for the CDR3: TGTGCCAGCAGCTGGCGTGCAGGGTTGGATGAGCAGTTCTTC. Protein sequence: CASSWRAGLDEQFF.

The rearrangement uses TRBV9 and TRBJ2-7; maybe TRBD1 (6 bases). CDR1 is SGDLS, CDR2 YYNGEE, per germline. The CDR3 is 15 amino acids. V gave up 6 bases and J gave up 4 bases, with 20 bases separating them. The CDR3 DNA is TGTGCCAGCACCCCCCGGGACACCGACGGTTACGAGCAGTACTTC. It yields the protein CASTPRDTDGYEQYF.

The chain couples TRBV7-2 to TRBJ2-1, with D possibly matching TRBD2 (6 bases). CDR1 is SGHTA and CDR2 is FQGNSA in the germline V gene. V dropped 5 bases and J dropped 4 bases, with 18 bases sitting between them. This CDR3 spans 16 amino acids. CDR3 nucleotide sequence: TGTGCCAGCAGCACGGGTGGGGCTAGCGATTACAATGAGCAGTTCTTC. It codes for CASSTGGASDYNEQFF.

The rearrangement uses TRBV7-4 and TRBJ2-5; D is undetermined. The CDR3 runs 14 residues. Trimming pared 1 base from V and 3 bases from J, leaving 9 bases between. Looked up from germline, CDR1 is SGHVT and CDR2 is SQSDAQ. In nucleotides, the CDR3 is TGTGCCAGCAGCTTAGACCACTTTAAAGAGACCCAGTACTTC. It translates to CASSLDHFKETQYF.

V usage is TRBV19 and J usage is TRBJ1-1; 9 bases line up with TRBD1. J lost 4 bases, V lost 3 bases, and 18 bases had no gene match. The germline gives CDR1 LNHDA, CDR2 SQIVND (reference sequence). CDR3 size: 19 residues. The CDR3 DNA reads as TGTGCCAGTAGTATCCAAGGACCCTACAGGGGGCCGGTGGGCACTGAAGCTTTCTTT. Its translation is CASSIQGPYRGPVGTEAFF.

The genes are TRBV3-1 (or the pseudogene TRBV3-2) and TRBJ2-3, with 7 bases lining up with TRBD1. The length of the CDR3 is 15 residues. The ends lost 3 bases at V and 3 bases at J; junction bases unmatched: 6. Germline CDR1 and CDR2: LGHDT and YNNKEL (reference sequence). In nucleotides, the CDR3 is TGTGCCAGCAGCCATCTGACAGGGTTGACAGATACGCAGTATTTT. It is translated as CASSHLTGLTDTQYF.

The gene calls are TRBV3-1 (or the pseudogene TRBV3-2) and TRBJ2-3; 14 bases are shared with TRBD2. The CDR3 consists of 21 residues. Trimming cost V 5 bases and J 2 bases; bases outside gene matches: 18. In germline, CDR1 is LGHDT, CDR2 YNNKEL (reference sequence). CDR3 protein: CASSTTIPPGLAGASTDTQYF. Here the CDR3 DNA reads TGTGCCAGCAGCACAACAATACCCCCGGGACTAGCGGGGGCCTCCACAGATACGCAGTATTTT.

The CDR3 sequence is CASSPDGSSYNEQFF. The CDR3 nucleotides read TGCGCCAGCAGCCCCGACGGGAGCTCCTACAATGAGCAGTTCTTC. The chain joins TRBV5-1 to TRBJ2-1; D may be TRBD2 (6 bases). The germline V gene has CDR1 SGHRS and CDR2 YFSETQ. There are 15 residues in the CDR3. The ends were cut back, 4 bases at V and 0 bases at J, with 11 bases in the middle.

This chain links TRBV5-4 with TRBJ2-5; 15 nucleotides agree with TRBD2. The length of the CDR3 is 17 residues. Germline V lookup: CDR1 SGHNT, CDR2 YYREEE (reference sequence). J lost 5 bases, V lost 2 bases, and 7 bases had no gene match. The CDR3 sequence is CASSLPGLAGGGETQYF. The CDR3 bases are TGTGCCAGCAGCTTACCGGGACTAGCGGGGGGAGGGGAGACCCAGTACTTC.

CDR3 in DNA: TGTGCCAGTACCAATACAGGGGCCAAAAACATTCAGTACTTC. It codes for CASTNTGAKNIQYF. The chain combines TRBV19 with TRBJ2-4; weak D call: TRBD1 (6 bases). CDR1 and CDR2 from the germline V gene are LNHDA and SQIVND (reference sequence). V lost 7 bases to trimming and J lost 1 base, with 11 bases between them. The CDR3 runs to 14 residues.

V gene TRBV5-4 combines with J gene TRBJ1-1; a possible D gene is TRBD1 (6 bases). V lost 0 bases, J lost 3 bases, and 9 bases lay in between. The CDR3 extends over 14 amino acids. From germline, CDR1 is SGHNT and CDR2 YYREEE (reference sequence). CDR3 in amino acids: CASSLGAGDTEAFF. Written as DNA, the CDR3 is TGTGCCAGCAGCTTGGGGGCAGGGGACACTGAAGCTTTCTTT.

The genes are TRBV5-1 and TRBJ2-3, with TRBD2 identical over 8 bases. Germline CDR1 SGHRS, CDR2 YFSETQ. V dropped 4 bases and J dropped 2; count of bases not matched to a gene: 9. This CDR3 is built from 16 residues. CDR3 sequence (DNA): TGCGCCAGCAGCCTGACCGACGGGGGGGACACAGATACGCAGTATTTT. Amino acids: CASSLTDGGDTDTQYF.

The chain has TRBV6-5 and TRBJ1-6, with 7 bases identical to TRBD1. The CDR3 is made up of 14 amino acids. Unmatched junction bases numbered 9, after V lost 6 bases and J lost 10 bases. The V gene's germline CDR1 is MNHEY and CDR2 SVGAGI. The DNA for the CDR3 is TGTGCCAGCAGGGGAGACAGGGTTCGATCACCCCTCCACTTT. Encoded protein: CASRGDRVRSPLHF.

The chain recombines TRBV5-1 with TRBJ2-2; a possible D gene is TRBD2 (5 bases). The CDR3 consists of 16 residues. Germline V gene lookup returns CDR1 SGHRS and CDR2 YFSETQ. V lost 2 bases and J 1 base, leaving 12 bases between the germline ends. In DNA, the CDR3 is TGCGCCAGCAGCTTTAGCGATACCGAGAACACCGGGGAGCTGTTTTTT. This encodes CASSFSDTENTGELFF.

The chain combines TRBV27 with TRBJ1-2; no reliable D call. The CDR3 consists of 13 residues. V shed 5 bases and J shed 8 bases, with 15 bases lying between them. The germline V gene has CDR1 MNHEY and CDR2 SMNVEV (reference sequence). The CDR3 nucleotides read TGTGCCAGCAGTCAAGCGGGCGGAGTGGGCTACACCTTC. As protein: CASSQAGGVGYTF.

V is TRBV6-5 and J is TRBJ2-4; D may be TRBD2 (6 bases). The germline V gene has CDR1 MNHEY and CDR2 SVGAGI. This CDR3 is built from 16 residues. V lost 0 bases, J lost 0 bases, and 9 bases lay in between. The DNA of the CDR3 is TGTGCCAGCAGTTACTCTAGCGGTGTAGCCAAAAACATTCAGTACTTC. Residues: CASSYSSGVAKNIQYF.

The V call is TRBV19, the J call TRBJ2-5; 10 positions match TRBD2. This CDR3 is built from 17 residues. Per the germline V gene, CDR1 is LNHDA and CDR2 is SQIVND (reference sequence). With V trimmed by 4 bases and J by 2 bases, 10 bases remained unmatched. The CDR3: CASSRVAGGSIQETQYF. The CDR3 DNA reads as TGTGCCAGTAGTAGGGTAGCGGGGGGATCTATTCAAGAGACCCAGTACTTC.